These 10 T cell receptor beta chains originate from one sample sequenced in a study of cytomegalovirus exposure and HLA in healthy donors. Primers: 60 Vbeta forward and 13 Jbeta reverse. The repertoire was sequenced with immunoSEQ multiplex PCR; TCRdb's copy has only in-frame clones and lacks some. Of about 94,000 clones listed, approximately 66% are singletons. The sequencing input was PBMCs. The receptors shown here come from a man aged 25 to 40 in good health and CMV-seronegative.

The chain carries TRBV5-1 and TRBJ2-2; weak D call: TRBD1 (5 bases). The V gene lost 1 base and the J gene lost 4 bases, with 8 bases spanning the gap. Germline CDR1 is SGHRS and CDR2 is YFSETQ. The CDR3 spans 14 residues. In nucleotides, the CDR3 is TGCGCCAGCAGCTTGTTGGGGCGCACCGGGGAGCTGTTTTTT. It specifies CASSLLGRTGELFF.

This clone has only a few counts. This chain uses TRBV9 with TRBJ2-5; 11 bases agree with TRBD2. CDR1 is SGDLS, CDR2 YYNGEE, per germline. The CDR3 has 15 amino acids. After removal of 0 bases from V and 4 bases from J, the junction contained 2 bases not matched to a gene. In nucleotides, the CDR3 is TGTGCCAGCAGCGTAGGACTAGCGGGACGAGAGACCCAGTACTTC. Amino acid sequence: CASSVGLAGRETQYF. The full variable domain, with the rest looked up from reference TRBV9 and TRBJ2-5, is DSGVTQTPKHLITATGQRVTLRCSPRSGDLSVYWYQQSLDQGLQFLIQYYNGEERAKGNILERFSAQQFPDLHSELNLSSLELGDSALYFCASSVGLAGRETQYFGPGTRLLVL.

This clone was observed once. The CDR3 loop is CASSLATGQGAGELFF. DNA for the CDR3: TGTGCCAGCAGCTTAGCCACGGGACAGGGGGCCGGGGAGCTGTTTTTT. J is TRBJ2-2 and V is TRBV7-2, with 11 bases identical to TRBD1. Germline CDR1 is SGHTA and CDR2 is FQGNSA. The CDR3 covers 16 residues. The V segment lost 0 bases and the J segment 6 bases; nucleotides outside the gene matches: 3.

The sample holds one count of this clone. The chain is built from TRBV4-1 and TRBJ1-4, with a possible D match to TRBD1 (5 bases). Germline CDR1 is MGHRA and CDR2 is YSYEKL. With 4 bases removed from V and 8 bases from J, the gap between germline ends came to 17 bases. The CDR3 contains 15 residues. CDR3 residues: CASSLTQGPLEKLFF. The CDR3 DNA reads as TGCGCCAGCAGCCTCACTCAGGGCCCGTTGGAAAAACTGTTTTTT.

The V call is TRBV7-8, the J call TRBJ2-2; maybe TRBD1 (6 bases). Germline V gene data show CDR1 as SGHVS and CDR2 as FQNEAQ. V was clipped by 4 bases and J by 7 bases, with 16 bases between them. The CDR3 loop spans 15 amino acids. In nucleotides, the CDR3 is TGTGCCAGCAGCTCGCAGGGGATTTCTAGCGGGGAGCTGTTTTTT. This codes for CASSSQGISSGELFF.

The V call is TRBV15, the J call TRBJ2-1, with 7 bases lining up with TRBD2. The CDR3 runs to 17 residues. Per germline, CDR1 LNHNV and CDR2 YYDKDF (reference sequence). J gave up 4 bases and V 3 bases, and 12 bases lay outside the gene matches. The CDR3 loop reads CATSRAVRERGYNEQFF. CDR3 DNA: TGTGCCACCAGCAGGGCCGTGAGGGAGCGGGGATACAATGAGCAGTTCTTC.

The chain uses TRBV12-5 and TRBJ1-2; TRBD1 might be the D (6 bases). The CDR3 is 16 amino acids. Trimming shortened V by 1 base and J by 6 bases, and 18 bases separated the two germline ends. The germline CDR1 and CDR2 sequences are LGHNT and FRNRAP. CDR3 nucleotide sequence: TGTGCTAGTGGTTTGGGACAGGAGGCGGTAACGCATGGCTACACCTTC. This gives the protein CASGLGQEAVTHGYTF.

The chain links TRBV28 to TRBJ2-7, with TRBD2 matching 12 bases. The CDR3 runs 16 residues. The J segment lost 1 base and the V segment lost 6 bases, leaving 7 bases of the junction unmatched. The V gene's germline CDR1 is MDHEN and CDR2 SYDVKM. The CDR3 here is CASRTGTSGLSYEQYF. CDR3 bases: TGTGCCAGCAGAACCGGGACTAGCGGGCTGTCCTACGAGCAGTACTTC.

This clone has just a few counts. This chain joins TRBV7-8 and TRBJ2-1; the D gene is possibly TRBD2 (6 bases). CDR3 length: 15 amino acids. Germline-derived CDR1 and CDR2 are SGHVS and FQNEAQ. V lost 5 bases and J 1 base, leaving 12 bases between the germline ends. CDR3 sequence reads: CASSPTRSSYNEQFF. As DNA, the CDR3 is TGTGCCAGCAGCCCGACTAGGTCATCCTACAATGAGCAGTTCTTC.

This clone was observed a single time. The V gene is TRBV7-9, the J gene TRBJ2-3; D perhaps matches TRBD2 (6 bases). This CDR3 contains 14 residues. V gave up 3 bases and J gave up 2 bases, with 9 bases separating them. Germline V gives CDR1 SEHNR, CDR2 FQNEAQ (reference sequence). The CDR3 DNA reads TGTGCCAGCAGCTTGGGGACTTACACAGATACGCAGTATTTT. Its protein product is CASSLGTYTDTQYF.